This TCR beta chain stems from a study of identical twins. Study results and limitations: Among beta out-of-frame sequences, excess sharing between twins appeared weaker. Twin sharing of out-of-frame TCR alpha was underestimated by models in monozygotic pairs. Zero-insertion analyses might be partly confounded by invariant T cells like MAIT and iNKT.

This clonotype was picked up a small number of times. Its target is not known. TCRdb reanalysed the 5' RACE reads using MiXCR and keeps one entry per CDR3 protein. The top ten clones hold around 6.9% of a sample with some 320,000 distinct CDR3 sequences, roughly 12% of them seen once. The CDR3 length is 14 residues. The junction had 8 bases not matched to a gene; V was cut back by 5 bases and J by 7 bases. This same sample was also taken into another study, of yellow fever vaccine responses in identical twins.

The chain is built from TRBV12-3 or TRBV12-4 and TRBJ2-1; TRBD1 agrees at 7 bases. The specimen was CD8+ T cells sorted from blood. This sequence originates from a woman under 30 in good health. CDR3: CASSPTGAVNEQFF. CDR3 nucleotide sequence: TGTGCCAGCAGTCCCACAGGGGCGGTAAATGAGCAGTTCTTC.